This is a list of T cell receptor beta chains from one sample in a study of cytomegalovirus exposure and HLA in healthy donors. Here immunoSEQ multiplex PCR was the method, and the copy in TCRdb shows in-frame clones only, minus some. The repertoire consists of fewer than 250,000 clones, with around 87% occurring once and the leading ten covering 1% to 1.4%. The specimen sequenced was PBMCs. The receptors shown here come from a boy under 10 years old in good health and CMV-seronegative. The CDR3 runs from the conserved cysteine through the conserved F or W. Fields, in order: V gene, clone size, D gene, J gene, CDR3 DNA, CDR3 protein. D genes are given only for firm matches. Clone size, where shown, is once, few, many, or a class for clones that have expanded.

TRBV12-5	NA	NA	TRBJ2-1	TGTGCTAGTGGTTTCGGGTCCTACAATGAGCAGTTCTTC	CASGFGSYNEQFF
TRBV29-1	NA	NA	TRBJ2-7	TGCAGCGGAATTACAGGGACCTACGAGCAGTACTTC	CSGITGTYEQYF
TRBV4-2	NA	NA	TRBJ2-1	TGTGCCAGCAGCCAAGATACTAGCTACAATGAGCAGTTCTTC	CASSQDTSYNEQFF
TRBV28	NA	TRBD2	TRBJ2-7	TGTGCCAGCAGTTTATCCTGGGGCGGGGGTTACGAGCAGTACTTC	CASSLSWGGGYEQYF
TRBV10-1	NA	TRBD1	TRBJ2-3	TGCGCCAGCAGCGAGACAGGGGGCACAGATACGCAGTATTTT	CASSETGGTDTQYF
TRBV10-3	NA	NA	TRBJ2-1	TGTGCCATCAGTGAGTCGAAGCAGGCCCACCCAAAGCAGTTCTTC	CAISESKQAHPKQFF
TRBV2	NA	TRBD2	TRBJ2-7	TGTGCCAGCCGCCCTAGCGGGAGTCCCTACGAGCAGTACTTC	CASRPSGSPYEQYF
TRBV2	NA	NA	TRBJ1-5	TGTGCCAGCAGTGAGGGGGAGGGGTATCAGCCCCAGCATTTT	CASSEGEGYQPQHF
TRBV28	NA	NA	TRBJ2-3	TGTGCCAGCTACCCTAGGAACACAGATACGCAGTATTTT	CASYPRNTDTQYF
TRBV9	NA	NA	TRBJ2-1	TGTGCCAGCAGCGTAAGGGGACAAAACAATGAGCAGTTCTTC	CASSVRGQNNEQFF
TRBV6-5	NA	NA	TRBJ1-1	TGTGCCAGCAGCCACGACAGTAACACTGAAGCTTTCTTT	CASSHDSNTEAFF
TRBV18	NA	TRBD2	TRBJ2-5	TGTGCCAGCTCCCAACTAGCGGGGTCCGGGGAGACCCAGTACTTC	CASSQLAGSGETQYF
TRBV6-5	NA	NA	TRBJ2-7	TGTGCCACAACACAGGGCTACGAGCAGTACTTC	CATTQGYEQYF
TRBV4-2	few	NA	TRBJ1-4	TGTGCCAGCAGCCAAGATCTTGATCTAGGAAAACTGTTTTTT	CASSQDLDLGKLFF
TRBV19	once	NA	TRBJ1-2	TGTGCCAGTAGTCCCAGCGCCTTCTATGGCTACACCTTC	CASSPSAFYGYTF
TRBV25-1	NA	TRBD1	TRBJ2-1	TGTGCCACCTGGGACAGGGGGCCATACAATGAGCAGTTCTTC	CATWDRGPYNEQFF
TRBV27	NA	TRBD2	TRBJ2-2	TGTGCCAGCAGGCCAGCGGGAGGGAACACCGGGGAGCTGTTTTTT	CASRPAGGNTGELFF
TRBV28	NA	TRBD2	TRBJ2-7	TGTGCCAGCAGTTTTCGTTTAGCTAGCGGGGCCGAGCAGTACTTC	CASSFRLASGAEQYF
TRBV5-1	NA	NA	TRBJ2-1	TGCGCCAGCAGCCTACGGGACACCCCCTACAATGAGCAGTTCTTC	CASSLRDTPYNEQFF
TRBV6-8	NA	TRBD2	TRBJ2-1	TGTGCCAGCACTCGGACTAGTCACTACAATGAGCAGTTCTTC	CASTRTSHYNEQFF
TRBV15	NA	NA	TRBJ1-4	TGTGCCACCAGCAAAATATCGGGTCTAAATGAAAAACTGTTTTTT	CATSKISGLNEKLFF
TRBV19	NA	NA	TRBJ2-7	TGTGCCAGTAGTCCCCGGGACTACGAGCAGTACTTC	CASSPRDYEQYF
TRBV2	once	NA	TRBJ1-6	TGTGCCAGCAGTGAATCGAGGGAGTATAATTCACCCCTCCACTTT	CASSESREYNSPLHF
TRBV14	NA	TRBD2	TRBJ2-2	TGTGCCAGCAGCCAAACGGGGGGGCTTAACACCGGGGAGCTGTTTTTT	CASSQTGGLNTGELFF
TRBV10-3	NA	NA	TRBJ1-5	TGTGCCATCAGTGAAGCACGACACAATCAGCCCCAGCATTTT	CAISEARHNQPQHF
TRBV28	NA	NA	TRBJ2-1	TGTGCCAGCAGCAGGGGCTCCTACAATGAGCAGTTCTTC	CASSRGSYNEQFF
TRBV18	once	NA	TRBJ1-1	TGTGCCAGCTCCCTTAAACTTCCCACTGAAGCTTTCTTT	CASSLKLPTEAFF
TRBV21-1	NA	NA	TRBJ2-3	TGTGCCAGCAGCAAAGTCTACCCGGGACAGGGGGCGCTCTGGGATACGCAGTATTTT	CASSKVYPGQGALWDTQYF
TRBV28	NA	NA	TRBJ2-3	TGTGCCAGCAGTTCGATTGATAGCGTGGATACGCAGTATTTT	CASSSIDSVDTQYF
TRBV30	NA	NA	TRBJ2-1	TGTGCCTGGAGTGGGACTGTCTACAATGAGCAGTTCTTC	CAWSGTVYNEQFF
TRBV28	NA	NA	TRBJ1-6	TGTGCCAGCAGTTCTCCCCGCGGGGGCTCCCGATATAATTCACCCCTCCACTTT	CASSSPRGGSRYNSPLHF
TRBV7-3	NA	TRBD2	TRBJ2-3	TGTGCCAGCAGCTTAGCTCTAGCGGGAGGAGCTGATACGCAGTATTTT	CASSLALAGGADTQYF
TRBV6-5	NA	NA	TRBJ2-5	TGTGCCAGCAGTTACTCGGTTATAGGGGACCAAGAGACCCAGTACTTC	CASSYSVIGDQETQYF
TRBV19	NA	NA	TRBJ2-2	TGTGCCAGTAGTATAGGGGGCAGCAACACCGGGGAGCTGTTTTTT	CASSIGGSNTGELFF
TRBV2	NA	NA	TRBJ2-1	TGTGCCAGCAGTAATAGGGGGGGCCGCTCCTACAATGAGCAGTTCTTC	CASSNRGGRSYNEQFF
TRBV27	NA	NA	TRBJ2-4	TGTGCCAGCAGTCCCCAGGTCCCGGCCAAAAACATTCAGTACTTC	CASSPQVPAKNIQYF
TRBV2	NA	TRBD2	TRBJ2-3	TGTGCCAGCAGTGAAGTTTGGGGACTAGCGGACAATACGCAGTATTTT	CASSEVWGLADNTQYF
TRBV2	NA	NA	TRBJ2-1	TGTGCCAGCACCGGGACTCTTGACAGGGCGGTGGACAATGAGCAGTTCTTC	CASTGTLDRAVDNEQFF
TRBV5-1	NA	NA	TRBJ1-1	TGCGCCAGCAGCTTGGTGGCGGGAGACACTGAAGCTTTCTTT	CASSLVAGDTEAFF
TRBV6-1	NA	NA	TRBJ1-2	TGTGCCAGCAGTGAAGCGATAGGAGATTATGGCTACACCTTC	CASSEAIGDYGYTF
TRBV6-5	NA	NA	TRBJ1-1	TGTGCCAGCAGTTCGTTGAGGGTAGGGTCCACTGAAGCTTTCTTT	CASSSLRVGSTEAFF
TRBV6-1	NA	TRBD1	TRBJ1-1	TGTGCCAGCAGCGTACAACAGGGGGCTGGCACTGAAGCTTTCTTT	CASSVQQGAGTEAFF
TRBV2	NA	NA	TRBJ2-6	TGTGCCAGCAGTGAATCCGACAGGTTCCGCTCTGGGGCCAACGTCCTGACTTTC	CASSESDRFRSGANVLTF
TRBV16	once	TRBD2	TRBJ2-7	TGTGCCAGCAGCCCCACAGCCCGGGGGGACCCCTACGAGCAGTACTTC	CASSPTARGDPYEQYF
TRBV9	NA	NA	TRBJ2-7	TGTGCCAGCAGCGTCTTTGACAGGCCGCCCTACGAGCAGTACTTC	CASSVFDRPPYEQYF
TRBV6-4	NA	TRBD1	TRBJ1-6	TGTGCCAGCAGCAGAGACAGGGGACGGGATTCACCCCTCCACTTT	CASSRDRGRDSPLHF
TRBV10-2	NA	TRBD1	TRBJ2-6	TGCGCCAGCAGCCCAGACAGGGGCGCATCTGGGGCCAACGTCCTGACTTTC	CASSPDRGASGANVLTF
TRBV28	NA	NA	TRBJ1-1	TGTGCCAGCAGATCTCTCTACCTCAGGGGTTTTAGGTTAGCTTTCTTT	CASRSLYLRGFRLAFF
TRBV19	NA	NA	TRBJ1-1	TGTGCCAGTCTTCCATACAGGGAGGGGAACACTGAAGCTTTCTTT	CASLPYREGNTEAFF
TRBV9	NA	TRBD2	TRBJ2-1	TGTGCCAGCAGCGCGGGACTAGCGGGGGCTGAAGAGCAGTTCTTC	CASSAGLAGAEEQFF
TRBV28	NA	NA	TRBJ1-1	TGTGCCAGCACCCCGTCCGGTAGCCCGAACGCTTTCTTT	CASTPSGSPNAFF
TRBV5-1	NA	NA	TRBJ2-1	TGCGCCAGCGGGATCACAGCGGGCACCTACAATGAGCAGTTCTTC	CASGITAGTYNEQFF
TRBV4-2	NA	NA	TRBJ1-2	TGTGCCAGCAGCCTCTTACAGGGTTACGACTATGGCTACACCTTC	CASSLLQGYDYGYTF
TRBV2	NA	TRBD1	TRBJ2-7	TGTGCCAGCAAAGACAGGGAACCTTACGAGCAGTACTTC	CASKDREPYEQYF
TRBV27	NA	TRBD2	TRBJ2-7	TGTGCCAGCAAAGGATCGAGGACTAGCGGGAAAAATCTATACGCCTACGAGCAGTACTTC	CASKGSRTSGKNLYAYEQYF
TRBV28	NA	TRBD2	TRBJ2-1	TGTGCCAGCAGTCCCGGACTAGCGGGAGTTAGCAATGAGCAGTTCTTC	CASSPGLAGVSNEQFF
TRBV9	NA	TRBD1	TRBJ1-5	TGTGCCAGCAGCATTGAAGGGGGCAACCAGCCCCAGCATTTT	CASSIEGGNQPQHF
TRBV7-8	NA	NA	TRBJ2-7	TGTGCCAGCAGTGTTAGCGTCGATTCCTACGAGCAGTACTTC	CASSVSVDSYEQYF
TRBV10-3	NA	TRBD1	TRBJ1-3	TGTGCCATCAAAGGGACAGCGGAGGGAAACACCATATATTTT	CAIKGTAEGNTIYF
TRBV6-5	medium-sized	NA	TRBJ2-7	TGTGCCAGCTTTCCTTTGGCAAGCTCCTACGAGCAGTACTTC	CASFPLASSYEQYF